This T cell receptor (beta chain) was recovered during a study of blood T cell repertoires in COVID-19. About the study: Samples representing acute and convalescent COVID-19 were sourced from the United States, Italy and Spain.

V shed 6 bases, J shed 8 bases, and the junction held 7 bases outside the gene matches. Germline V lookup: CDR1 MDHEN, CDR2 SYDVKM. The CDR3 runs 14 residues. Sequencing used immunoSEQ multiplex PCR; TCRdb keeps in-frame clones, though not all of them. The sample has some 200,000 clones; roughly 76% are singletons. The chain links TRBV28 to TRBJ1-4; TRBD1 matches 9 bases. This sequence originates from a woman in her fifties or sixties with active or convalescent COVID-19. The material sequenced was peripheral blood. This CDR3 is CASSPGQGGEKLFF. In nucleotides, the CDR3 is TGTGCCAGCAGCCCGGGACAGGGTGGAGAAAAACTGTTTTTT.